These 24 T cell receptor beta chains were all obtained from the same sample, sequenced in a study of T-cell memory formation after mild COVID-19. From the 5' RACE reads, TCRdb called clonotypes with MiXCR, one entry per CDR3 protein. The sample has almost 550,000 distinct CDR3 sequences, roughly 22% seen once. The sequencing input was PBMCs or a T cell subset sorted from them (not recorded which). These receptors originate from an adult woman who had mild COVID-19 (a few samples of this study predate the infection). Cell type and time point are not known.

This chain connects TRBV20-1 to TRBJ1-2, with D uncertain. The CDR3 consists of 15 residues. The V gene's germline CDR1 is DFQATT and CDR2 SNEGSKA (reference sequence). V lost 3 bases and J lost 5, with 19 bases in between. The CDR3 spells CSASYNAGSIYGYTF. Here the CDR3 DNA reads TGCAGTGCTAGTTATAATGCAGGTTCTATTTATGGCTACACCTTC.

This clonotype has more than one count but fewer than ten. This chain joins TRBV7-2 and TRBJ1-2; D perhaps matches TRBD1 (5 bases). The V and J ends lost 2 bases and 7 bases respectively, with 11 bases between them. Germline V gene sequence: CDR1 SGHTA, CDR2 FQGNSA. The CDR3 sequence is 13 residues long. The CDR3 DNA follows: TGTGCCAGCAGCTTATCAGGGTTGACTGGCTACACCTTC. Translated, it gives CASSLSGLTGYTF.

This clonotype was counted between two and nine times. J is TRBJ2-5 and V is TRBV4-2; maybe TRBD1 (6 bases). Germline lookup yields CDR1 LGHNA and CDR2 YNFKEQ. The CDR3 is 15 amino acids. V was clipped by 1 base and J by 5 bases, with 14 bases between them. The CDR3 DNA reads TGTGCCAGCAGCCAAGTGGCAGGGGCGAGGGAGACCCAGTACTTC. Translating it yields CASSQVAGARETQYF.

This chain uses TRBV7-3 with TRBJ1-6; 12 nucleotides align to TRBD1. V lost 4 bases and J lost 9; bases outside the gene matches: 16. Looked up from germline, CDR1 is SGHTA and CDR2 is FQGTGA. This CDR3 is built from 19 residues. The DNA of the CDR3 is TGTGCCAGCAGCTCAGGCCGGGACAGGGGGCTTCGGGTGGGTTCACCCCTCCACTTT. This sequence encodes CASSSGRDRGLRVGSPLHF.

This clonotype was observed many times. J is TRBJ2-7 and V is TRBV7-2; the match to TRBD1 covers 8 bases. Germline trimming cut 5 bases from V and 0 bases from J; bases unmatched to any gene: 3. Germline-derived CDR1 and CDR2 are SGHTA and FQGNSA. The CDR3 loop spans 14 amino acids. The CDR3 nucleotides read TGTGCCAGCAGCCCGGACAGGGTCTCCTACGAGCAGTACTTC. It specifies CASSPDRVSYEQYF.

This clonotype turned up a few times. V and J are TRBV6-6 and TRBJ2-7; no reliable D call. The germline gives CDR1 MNHNY, CDR2 SVGAGI (reference sequence). Trimming removed 4 bases from V and 3 bases from J, with 13 bases in between. The CDR3 has 14 amino acids. In DNA form, the CDR3 reads TGTGCCAGCAGTTGGGATGACGTCCTCTACGAGCAGTACTTC. It is translated as CASSWDDVLYEQYF.

This clonotype was seen ten or more times. The CDR3 DNA sequence: TGTGCCAGCAGTCGGGGACAGGGGGCTTACAATGAGCAGTTCTTC. Translating gives CASSRGQGAYNEQFF. The chain links TRBV12-3 or TRBV12-4 to TRBJ2-1, with TRBD1 matching 12 bases. There are 15 residues in the CDR3. Trimming took 5 bases from V and 4 from J; bases not matched to a gene: 3.

This clonotype was counted a few times. The chain couples TRBV3-1 to TRBJ1-5; no clear D gene. Germline assignment: CDR1 LGHDT and CDR2 YNNKEL (reference sequence). The V gene lost 1 base and the J gene lost 4 bases, with 11 bases spanning the gap. The length of the CDR3 is 15 residues. The CDR3 here is CASSQARQPNQPQHF. CDR3 in DNA: TGTGCCAGCAGCCAAGCACGGCAACCAAATCAGCCCCAGCATTTT.

The rearrangement uses TRBV4-1 and TRBJ2-1; 8 bases are shared with TRBD2. The CDR3 has 16 amino acids. V lost 5 bases, J lost 6 bases, and 12 bases stayed unmatched. Per the germline V gene, CDR1 is MGHRA and CDR2 is YSYEKL. The CDR3 DNA sequence: TGCGCCAGCAGCTACGTCCTAGCGGGTGGCATCAATGAGCAGTTCTTC. Encoded protein: CASSYVLAGGINEQFF.

V is TRBV27 and J is TRBJ1-4, with a possible D match to TRBD1 (6 bases). The CDR3 covers 14 residues. V lost 9 bases, J lost 9 bases, and 20 bases lay in between. Per germline, CDR1 MNHEY and CDR2 SMNVEV (reference sequence). The chain's CDR3 is CASSEGQGLKKLFF. DNA of the CDR3: TGTGCCAGTTCAGAGGGACAAGGGTTGAAAAAACTGTTTTTT.

The V and J genes are TRBV24-1 and TRBJ1-1; no firm D call. V was cut by 6 bases and J by 3 bases, with 10 bases left in between. The CDR3 consists of 13 residues. CDR1 is KGHDR, CDR2 SFDVKD, per germline. DNA for the CDR3: TGTGCCACCAGTAGTAGCGGTTACACTGAAGCTTTCTTT. It is translated as CATSSSGYTEAFF.

This clonotype was recorded only once. The V call is TRBV10-3, the J call TRBJ2-7; tentatively, D is TRBD1 or TRBD2 (5 bases each). Germline lookup yields CDR1 ENHRY and CDR2 SYGVKD. The CDR3 length is 15 residues. The germline V and J ends were trimmed by 3 bases and 2 bases, with 14 bases remaining between them. This CDR3 is CAISDIGTETYEQYF. The CDR3 bases are TGTGCCATCAGTGATATCGGGACGGAGACCTACGAGCAGTACTTC.

This sequence joins TRBV7-9 and TRBJ2-7, with no clear D. The CDR3 loop spans 12 amino acids. The V end was cut by 7 bases, the J end by 6 bases, with 13 bases between. CDR1 is SEHNR, CDR2 FQNEAQ, per germline (reference sequence). CDR3 loop: CASTTGVGEQYF. CDR3 sequence (DNA): TGTGCCAGCACTACTGGGGTTGGCGAGCAGTACTTC.

This clonotype was recorded a few times. The V gene is TRBV10-3, the J gene TRBJ2-1; D not certain. CDR1 is ENHRY, CDR2 SYGVKD, per germline. V lost 2 bases to trimming and J lost 4 bases, with 6 bases between them. CDR3 size: 13 residues. CDR3 DNA: TGTGCCATCAGTGAGGATTCTTACAATGAGCAGTTCTTC. Protein product: CAISEDSYNEQFF.

This clonotype has a handful of counts. The genes are TRBV7-9 and TRBJ2-1; D is unresolved. V gave up 1 base and J gave up 8 bases, with 9 bases separating them. Germline V gene data show CDR1 as SEHNR and CDR2 as FQNEAQ (reference sequence). The CDR3 sequence is 13 residues long. The CDR3 DNA sequence: TGTGCCAGCAGCTTAGGTCAGATCTATGAGCAGTTCTTC. Protein: CASSLGQIYEQFF.

The table lists this clonotype with a few counts. The chain carries TRBV2 and TRBJ1-1; D is ambiguous. Germline V CDR1 and CDR2: SNHLY, FYNNEI. Trimming pared 1 base from V and 0 bases from J, leaving 3 bases between. This CDR3 has 13 amino acids. The CDR3 DNA follows: TGTGCCAGCAGTGAAGGGTTGAACACTGAAGCTTTCTTT. Translation gives CASSEGLNTEAFF. Full variable domain (outside the CDR3, taken from reference TRBV2 and TRBJ1-1): EPEVTQTPSHQVTQMGQEVILRCVPISNHLYFYWYRQILGQKVEFLVSFYNNEISEKSEIFDDQFSVERPDGSNFTLKIRSTKLEDSAMYFCASSEGLNTEAFFGQGTRLTVV.

This clonotype was recorded only once. The genes are TRBV4-1 and TRBJ1-2; no reliable D call. CDR1 and CDR2 from the germline V gene are MGHRA and YSYEKL. V was clipped by 0 bases and J by 8 bases, with 13 bases between them. The CDR3 consists of 14 residues. The DNA of the CDR3 is TGCGCCAGCAGCCAAGATATCGGACGGTGGGGCTACACCTTC. Translation: CASSQDIGRWGYTF.

This clonotype was observed a handful of times. The chain is built from TRBV5-1 and TRBJ2-4; 11 nucleotides align to TRBD2. The CDR3 has 16 amino acids. V trimming: 4 bases; J trimming: 4 bases; junction bases outside the gene matches: 7. CDR1 and CDR2 (germline): SGHRS, YFSETQ. In DNA form, the CDR3 reads TGCGCCAGCAGCCCGGGCCTAGCGGGGGGAAAAAACATTCAGTACTTC. It encodes CASSPGLAGGKNIQYF.

This clonotype was found a few times. Here the CDR3 reads CASKKLDGSYNEQFF. In DNA form, the CDR3 reads TGTGCCAGCAAAAAGTTAGACGGCTCCTACAATGAGCAGTTCTTC. The chain recombines TRBV11-2 with TRBJ2-1; D is undetermined. The CDR3 totals 15 residues. Looked up from germline, CDR1 is SGHAT and CDR2 is FQNNGV. Trimming left V 7 bases short and J 0 bases short, with 13 bases between.

Only a few counts were recorded for this clonotype. The rearrangement joins TRBV12-3 or TRBV12-4 to TRBJ1-1; D remains unclear. This CDR3 region has 15 residues. Trimming took off 7 bases at V and 0 bases at J, with 15 bases between the two ends. As DNA, the CDR3 is TGTGCCAGCACCACAAACCTCATAATGAACACTGAAGCTTTCTTT. Its translation: CASTTNLIMNTEAFF.

The chain carries TRBV7-9 and TRBJ2-7; 10 nucleotides agree with TRBD2. Germline-derived CDR1 and CDR2 are SEHNR and FQNEAQ (reference sequence). With 0 bases clipped from V and 0 bases from J, the junction kept 5 bases outside the gene matches. This CDR3 has 17 residues. This chain's CDR3 is CASSLALASGSSYEQYF. CDR3 sequence (DNA): TGTGCCAGCAGCTTAGCCTTGGCTAGCGGGAGCTCCTACGAGCAGTACTTC.

This clonotype occurred a few times. V and J are TRBV6-2 or TRBV6-3 and TRBJ1-1; tentatively, D is TRBD1 (6 bases). Germline V gene lookup returns CDR1 MNHEY and CDR2 SVGEGT. This CDR3 region has 15 residues. The V gene lost 2 bases and the J gene lost 5 bases, with 15 bases spanning the gap. The CDR3 nucleotides read TGTGCCAGCAGTTACGAGGCAGGGGCCCGGACTGAAGCTTTCTTT. Translation gives CASSYEAGARTEAFF.

The V gene is TRBV24-1, the J gene TRBJ1-1; 8 bases line up with TRBD1. Germline CDR1 KGHDR, CDR2 SFDVKD. V dropped 5 bases and J dropped 5; count of bases not matched to a gene: 15. CDR3 length: 17 amino acids. CDR3: CATSGPRNTGGDTEAFF. The CDR3 nucleotides read TGTGCCACCAGTGGACCCCGGAACACAGGGGGTGATACTGAAGCTTTCTTT.

This clonotype was picked up a small number of times. The chain has TRBV6-2 or TRBV6-3 and TRBJ2-4; D is unclear. Germline CDR1 and CDR2: MNHEY and SVGEGT. The CDR3 totals 16 residues. The V end lost 2 bases, the J end lost 0 bases, and 11 bases lay between the germline ends. The CDR3 here is CASSYPGGEAKNIQYF. The CDR3 region has the DNA TGTGCCAGCAGTTACCCTGGTGGGGAAGCCAAAAACATTCAGTACTTC.